These 13 T cell receptor beta chains came from one sample sequenced in a study of PD-1 blockade in mismatch repair-deficient tumors. Profiling relied on immunoSEQ multiplex PCR, and the TCRdb table lists in-frame clones only, not all of them. This table has some 120,000 clones, about 83% appearing once. Sequencing was performed on peripheral blood, taken about 13 months after starting pembrolizumab. The source of these receptors is an adult with mismatch repair-deficient cancer.

The CDR3 DNA sequence: TGTGCCAGCAGTAAACCCCCGGGACAGGGTTTCGAGCAGTACTTC. This gives the protein CASSKPPGQGFEQYF. The V gene is TRBV6-5, the J gene TRBJ2-7; TRBD1 aligns across 9 bases. Trimming took 5 bases from V and 6 from J; bases not matched to a gene: 11. Per germline, CDR1 MNHEY and CDR2 SVGAGI. The CDR3 runs 15 residues.

The CDR3 DNA sequence: TGTGCCAGCAGCGATAGACCGGGACAGCCAAAAGCTTTCTTT. Residues: CASSDRPGQPKAFF. This rearrangement joins TRBV6-5 to TRBJ1-1; 7 bases are a match to TRBD1. The CDR3 is 14 residues long. The germline V gene encodes CDR1 MNHEY and CDR2 SVGAGI. V lost 6 bases, J lost 9 bases, and 13 bases stayed unmatched.

This chain links TRBV10-2 with TRBJ2-1; TRBD2 might be the D (5 bases). Trimming took 5 bases from V and 6 from J, leaving 17 bases between them. The germline CDR1 and CDR2 sequences are WSHSY and SAAADI. This CDR3 has 15 residues. The CDR3 DNA is TGCGCCAGCAGTACGGAGGACCAAAGCGTCAATGAGCAGTTCTTC. It codes for CASSTEDQSVNEQFF.

The V gene is TRBV14, the J gene TRBJ2-1; 11 nucleotides agree with TRBD2. This CDR3 region has 17 residues. J was trimmed by 8 bases and V by 7 bases; bases with no gene match: 16. Germline V gives CDR1 SGHDN, CDR2 FVKESK. CDR3 sequence reads: CASNPRTSSGRRDEQFF. CDR3 nucleotides: TGTGCCAGCAATCCAAGAACGTCTAGCGGGAGGCGCGATGAGCAGTTCTTC.

This clone was picked up one time. The chain has TRBV18 and TRBJ2-1; TRBD1 aligns across 8 bases. This CDR3 comprises 19 residues. The germline V gene encodes CDR1 KGHSH and CDR2 LQKENI. Trimming took 2 bases from V and 2 from J; bases not matched to a gene: 14. CDR3: CASSPELTGVTVAYNEQFF. CDR3 sequence (DNA): TGTGCCAGCTCACCAGAATTGACAGGGGTAACAGTGGCCTACAATGAGCAGTTCTTC.

The table lists this clone with a count of one. The chain has TRBV13 and TRBJ2-7; 10 bases fit TRBD2. The J segment lost 6 bases and the V segment lost 4 bases, leaving 9 bases of the junction unmatched. The CDR3 has 15 amino acids. From germline, CDR1 is PRHDT and CDR2 FYEKMQ (reference sequence). The CDR3 coding sequence is TGTGCCAGCAGCTCGCGCGGGCTAGCGGGAGTCGAGCAGTACTTC. Protein sequence: CASSSRGLAGVEQYF.

The rearrangement joins TRBV4-1 to TRBJ2-1; 14 nucleotides align to TRBD2. Germline V gene data show CDR1 as MGHRA and CDR2 as YSYEKL. J lost 0 bases, V lost 5 bases, and 6 bases had no gene match. This CDR3 contains 18 residues. The CDR3 protein is CASSKTSGREGSYNEQFF. The DNA for the CDR3 is TGCGCCAGCAGCAAGACTAGCGGGAGGGAGGGCTCCTACAATGAGCAGTTCTTC.

The chain uses TRBV7-2 and TRBJ2-5, with a possible D match to TRBD1 (6 bases). Trimming left V 4 bases short and J 1 base short, with 13 bases between. Per germline, CDR1 SGHTA and CDR2 FQGNSA. This CDR3 comprises 15 residues. The DNA for the CDR3 is TGTGCCAGCAGCTGGGGGCTTGGGGGCCAAGAGACCCAGTACTTC. It codes for CASSWGLGGQETQYF.

V and J are TRBV28 and TRBJ1-4; D is unclear. The CDR3 runs 14 residues. The ends were cut back, 4 bases at V and 3 bases at J, with 9 bases in the middle. Germline loops: CDR1 MDHEN, CDR2 SYDVKM. Here the CDR3 reads CASSSVGANEKLFF. CDR3 sequence (DNA): TGTGCCAGCAGTTCCGTCGGGGCTAATGAAAAACTGTTTTTT.

The table lists this clone with a count of one. The rearrangement joins TRBV18 to TRBJ1-2; TRBD1 matches 9 bases. V shed 4 bases and J 3 bases; nucleotides not matched to a gene: 6. Germline values: CDR1 KGHSH, CDR2 LQKENI. CDR3 length equals 15 residues. CDR3 bases: TGTGCCAGCTCACGAGAAACAGGGGGCGACTATGGCTACACCTTC. Its protein is CASSRETGGDYGYTF.

This clone was seen a single time. The V gene is TRBV11-3, the J gene TRBJ2-1; 7 bases match TRBD1. Per germline, CDR1 SGHNT and CDR2 YENEEA. After removal of 3 bases from V and 0 bases from J, the junction contained 2 bases not matched to a gene. The CDR3 spans 15 residues. CDR3 loop: CASSLTGRSYNEQFF. CDR3 in DNA: TGTGCCAGCAGCTTGACAGGGCGCTCCTACAATGAGCAGTTCTTC.

This sequence joins TRBV27 and TRBJ2-7, with TRBD1 matching 10 bases. The length of the CDR3 is 16 residues. Germline V CDR1 and CDR2: MNHEY, SMNVEV (reference sequence). The V and J ends lost 1 base and 6 bases, in that order; junction bases with no gene match: 9. The CDR3 region has the DNA TGTGCCAGCAGTTTATTGTCGGGACAGGGGATAGGCGAGCAGTACTTC. Translating gives CASSLLSGQGIGEQYF.

The chain is built from TRBV7-2 and TRBJ2-1, with TRBD2 identical over 10 bases. The CDR3 is 17 amino acids. V shed 5 bases, J shed 2 bases, and the junction held 9 bases outside the gene matches. Germline loops: CDR1 SGHTA, CDR2 FQGNSA. CDR3 sequence reads: CASSRRLAGEPYNEQFF. For the CDR3, the DNA is TGTGCCAGCAGCCGGAGGCTAGCGGGAGAACCCTACAATGAGCAGTTCTTC.